This T cell receptor (beta chain) was identified during a study of T cell responses to AZD1222 COVID-19 vaccine. General study points: The donor cohort was predominantly white British with a female majority, and clonal diversity may have been underestimated.

V lost 2 bases and J lost 5; bases outside the gene matches: 4. The CDR3 totals 14 residues. Germline lookup yields CDR1 SGHTA and CDR2 FQGNSA. The repertoire was sequenced with immunoSEQ multiplex PCR; TCRdb's copy has only in-frame clones and lacks some. Altogether some 150,000 clones are present, 94% being singletons, with the ten largest covering over 1%. Note on this clone: Its antigen is not identified.

The sample here was peripheral blood, taken on day 0 of AZD1222 vaccination. The V and J genes are TRBV7-2 and TRBJ2-5; 8 bases are shared with TRBD2. The TCR was taken from an adult in good health. The CDR3 region is CASSLFAGGETQYF. In DNA, the CDR3 is TGTGCCAGCAGCTTATTTGCGGGAGGTGAGACCCAGTACTTC.